This is a list of T cell receptor beta chains from one sample in a study of cytomegalovirus exposure and HLA in healthy donors. TCRdb keeps only in-frame clones here, not all; method: immunoSEQ multiplex PCR. The table shows 150,000 to 200,000 clones, with 75% to 90% occurring only once. Sample: PBMCs. These receptor sequences come from a girl under 10 years old in good health and CMV-seropositive. Both conserved end residues are trimmed from each CDR3.

>TRBJ2-3|TRBV9
ASSVIPRDTQY
>TRBJ2-1|TRBV7-8
ASSFRRASRYNEQF
>TRBJ1-4|TRBV7-9
ASSRGVAKLF
>TRBJ2-7|TRBV5-4
ASRSQGVPYEQY
>TRBJ2-2|TRBV5-1
ASSLVSDITGELF
>TRBJ2-1|TRBV19
ASSLERTIRNEQF
>TRBJ1-2|TRBV27
ASSFTAVTNYGYT
>TRBJ2-7|TRBV4-1
ASSPNSIRGQY
>TRBJ2-5|TRBV4-1
ASSPTGEAGETQY
>TRBJ1-5|TRBV6-1
ASRRGYGNQPQH
>TRBJ2-3|TRBV5-4
ASSLDYRGKLNTQY
>TRBJ1-1|TRBV5-1
ASSSDRGMNTEAF
>TRBJ1-4|TRBV6-6
ATKRWAGMNEKLF
>TRBJ1-1|TRBV6-5
ASSRTGTEAF
>TRBJ2-5|TRBV5-1
ASSSDNEVGQKETQY
>TRBJ2-3|TRBV4-1
ASSQDNRGPRDTQY
>TRBJ1-1|TRBV5-1
ASSTRDRGTEAF
>TRBJ1-3|TRBV5-1
ASSLVAGSGNTIY
>.|TRBV6-5
ASSNRVTYEQY
>TRBJ2-5|TRBV6-1
ASSREPQETQY
>TRBJ2-5|TRBV28
ASSLGSRASGRRETQY
>TRBJ1-5|TRBV29-1
SVAAAAGNQPQH
>TRBJ2-3|TRBV7-3
ASSPTGGRGDTQY
>TRBJ2-3|TRBV6-5
ASTGQAGWGDTQY
>TRBJ2-6|TRBV19
ASCRVDRSPGANVLT
>TRBJ2-1|TRBV7-8
ASSLSTSGTYNEQF
>TRBJ1-2|TRBV18
ASSPPSRSSDGYT
>TRBJ2-2|TRBV6-1
AATPTGLIAGELF
>TRBJ2-1|TRBV5-1
ASKQLGTTYNEQF
>TRBJ1-5|TRBV2
ASSEGQGGGQPQH
>TRBJ1-2|TRBV7-9
ASSLGQGYGYT
>TRBJ1-2|TRBV2
ASGSGGYT
>TRBJ2-6|TRBV4-1
ASRRDRTSSGANVLT
>TRBJ2-3|TRBV15
ATSRDSRTGGGTDTQY
>TRBJ1-5|TRBV6-4
ASSADPGQGPSPQH
>.|TRBV7-9
ASSPPPTSGKPNEQY
>TRBJ2-7|TRBV6-1
ASSDRTSGSYEQY
>TRBJ2-4|TRBV4-1
ASSQGGGRGAKNIQY
>TRBJ2-3|TRBV7-6
ASSLEASGSTDTQY
>TRBJ2-6|TRBV30
AWSEGANSGANVLT
>TRBJ1-1|TRBV7-9
ASRGQQNTEAF
>TRBJ2-7|TRBV27
ASSPPTSVDEQY